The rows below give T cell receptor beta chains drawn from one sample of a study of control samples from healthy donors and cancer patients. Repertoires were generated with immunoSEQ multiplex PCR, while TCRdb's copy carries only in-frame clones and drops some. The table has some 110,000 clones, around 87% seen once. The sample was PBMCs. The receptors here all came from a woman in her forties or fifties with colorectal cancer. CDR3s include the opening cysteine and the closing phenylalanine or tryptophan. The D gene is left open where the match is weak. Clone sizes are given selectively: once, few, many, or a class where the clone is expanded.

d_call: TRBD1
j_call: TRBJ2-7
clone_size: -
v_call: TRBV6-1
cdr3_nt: TGTGCCAGCAGTGAAAACTGGACAGGGGTTACTCGGCAGTACTTC
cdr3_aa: CASSENWTGVTRQYF

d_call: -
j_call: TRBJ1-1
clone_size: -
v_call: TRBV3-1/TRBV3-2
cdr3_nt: TGTGCCAGCAGCAGCCGGGGGGCTAGTGAAGCTTTCTTT
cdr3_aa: CASSSRGASEAFF

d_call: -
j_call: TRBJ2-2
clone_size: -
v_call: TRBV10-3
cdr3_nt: TGTGCCATCAGGCCCAGGGATGGGGCCGGGGAGCTGTTTTTT
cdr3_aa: CAIRPRDGAGELFF

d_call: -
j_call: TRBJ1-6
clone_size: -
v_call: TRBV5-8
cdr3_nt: TGTGCCAGCAGCTTAAGGGAGGCAGCCTATAATTCACCCCTCCACTTT
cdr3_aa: CASSLREAAYNSPLHF

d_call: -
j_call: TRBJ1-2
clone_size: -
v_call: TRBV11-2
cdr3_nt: TGTGCCAGCACCGGGGGGGGGAGTGGAGGCTACACCTTC
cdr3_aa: CASTGGGSGGYTF

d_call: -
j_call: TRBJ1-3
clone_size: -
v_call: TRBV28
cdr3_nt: TGTGCCAGCAGTTTCGGGATCACCGGGGGATCTGGAAACACCATATATTTT
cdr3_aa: CASSFGITGGSGNTIYF

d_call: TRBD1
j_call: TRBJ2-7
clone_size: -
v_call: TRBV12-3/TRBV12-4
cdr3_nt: TGTGCCAGCAGTTTAGCAGACAGGGGCCGGTACTTC
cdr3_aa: CASSLADRGRYF

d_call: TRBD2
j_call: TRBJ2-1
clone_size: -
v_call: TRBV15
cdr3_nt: TGTGCCACCAGCAGAGATGAGGCTAGCGGGAGGGGAAATGAGCAGTTCTTC
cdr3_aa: CATSRDEASGRGNEQFF

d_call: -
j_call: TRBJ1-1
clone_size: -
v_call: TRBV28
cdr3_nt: TGTGCCAGCAGGAAGTTGAGGAACACTGAAGCTTTCTTT
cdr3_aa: CASRKLRNTEAFF

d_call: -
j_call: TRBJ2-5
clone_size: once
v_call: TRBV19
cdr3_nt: TGTGCCAGTAGTATTCAGGGGCTGTGGGAGACCCAGTACTTC
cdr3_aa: CASSIQGLWETQYF

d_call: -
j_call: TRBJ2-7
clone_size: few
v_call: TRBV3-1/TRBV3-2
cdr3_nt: TGTGCCAGCAGCGTCGGCGGAGGAGGGAGCTCCTACGAGCAGTACTTC
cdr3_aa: CASSVGGGGSSYEQYF

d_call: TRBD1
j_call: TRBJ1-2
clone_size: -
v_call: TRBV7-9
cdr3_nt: TGTGCCGGCAAGCTCAGGACAGGGTATTATACCTTC
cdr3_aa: CAGKLRTGYYTF

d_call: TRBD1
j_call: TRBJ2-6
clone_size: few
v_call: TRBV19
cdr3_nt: TGTGCCAGTAGTTTGGGGACAGTAGCTTACGCTGGGGCCAACGTCCTGACTTTC
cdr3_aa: CASSLGTVAYAGANVLTF

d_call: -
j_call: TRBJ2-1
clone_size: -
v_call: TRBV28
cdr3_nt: TGTGCCAGCAGTTTACGGGGACTCCTGAATGAGCAGTTCTTC
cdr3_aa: CASSLRGLLNEQFF

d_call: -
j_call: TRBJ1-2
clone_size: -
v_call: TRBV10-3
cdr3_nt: TGTGCCATCAGTACGCCCGAGGGGGGCTACACCTTC
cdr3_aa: CAISTPEGGYTF

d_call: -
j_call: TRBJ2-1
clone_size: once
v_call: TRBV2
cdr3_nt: TGTGCCAGCAGTGATCATCCCAGGGTCGGGCAGTTCTTC
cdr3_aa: CASSDHPRVGQFF

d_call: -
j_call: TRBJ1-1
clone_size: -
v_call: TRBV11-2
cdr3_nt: TGTGCCAGCAGCGGCGGGACGCGGAACACTGAAGCTTTCTTT
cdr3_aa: CASSGGTRNTEAFF

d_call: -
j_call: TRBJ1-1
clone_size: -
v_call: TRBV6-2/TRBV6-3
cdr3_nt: TGTGCCAGCGGCCCACTAGGGCGGAACACTGAAGCTTTCTTT
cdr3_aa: CASGPLGRNTEAFF